This TCR beta chain was observed in a study of blood T cell repertoires in COVID-19. Study details: PBMCs, B-cell-depleted T cells, or T cells were the source of the cDNA or gDNA that made up the material.

Trimming stripped 8 bases from V and 7 bases from J, with 5 bases between. The CDR3 has 10 residues. For this clone: This sample also contains other DNA sequences that code for the same CDR3.

Authors' methods: Reference gene primer amplification yielded estimated nucleated cell counts. Produced via immunoSEQ multiplex PCR; TCRdb's table is partial and in-frame only. V and J calls and clone size are as listed in that table; D and trimming were resolved from the DNA. The sample has 260,000 or so clones, about four fifths seen once. What was sequenced was peripheral blood. The V gene is TRBV12-3 or TRBV12-4, the J gene TRBJ1-4; D remains ambiguous. The TCR was taken from an elderly woman with COVID-19, enrolled during active disease. The CDR3 sequence is CASSGEKLFF. The CDR3 coding sequence is TGTGCCAGCTCCGGTGAAAAACTGTTTTTT.